The source of this T cell receptor beta chain is a study of shared clonotypes between healthy human individuals. Whole-study context: Per-donor plates numbered three CD4 naive, three CD4 memory, two CD8 naive and one CD8 memory. General study points: Non-shared clonotypes had lower generation probabilities than those shared by all four donors. Among the subsets, naive ones generally showed larger estimated richness than memory ones.

Details on this clone: The antigen is undetermined.

V was pared by 1 base and J by 3 bases, with 10 bases between. Germline lookup yields CDR1 MDHEN and CDR2 SYDVKM. The CDR3 runs to 14 residues. Produced via immunoSEQ multiplex PCR; TCRdb's table is partial and in-frame only. This sample has around 2.1 million clones, with under 95% found just once. Selected positively for CCR7 and CD45RO-negative, naive CD8 cells excluded terminally differentiated effector memory CD45RA+ cells. Donors included only healthy HIV-negative adults lacking recent acute infections or vaccinations. The sample comprised naive CD8+ T cells from PBMCs. The V call is TRBV28, the J call TRBJ2-7; no firm D call. The receptor comes from a man between 18 and 29 years old in good health. Some clones in this sample may be carry-over from other donors' samples. CDR3 sequence reads: CASSLLGSRYEQYF. The CDR3 DNA is TGTGCCAGCAGTTTATTAGGGTCACGCTACGAGCAGTACTTC.